This is a list of T cell receptor beta chains from one sample in a study of control samples from healthy donors and cancer patients. Sequenced by immunoSEQ multiplex PCR; TCRdb stores in-frame clones only, minus some. The sample contains roughly 130,000 clones, about 95% of which appear only once. Material for sequencing was blood. Receptors originate from a man aged 25-40 years in good health. CDR3s include the opening cysteine and the closing phenylalanine or tryptophan. Each record gives: D gene, J gene, clone size, V gene, CDR3 DNA, CDR3 protein. A D gene is named only where the DNA matches it firmly. Expanded clones get a size class; other rows say once, few or many, or leave the size out.

d_gene: NA
j_gene: TRBJ2-5
abundance: NA
v_gene: TRBV5-1
CDR3nt: TGCGCCAGCAGCTTGGTTGCCCAAGAGACCCAGTACTTC
CDR3aa: CASSLVAQETQYF

d_gene: TRBD2
j_gene: TRBJ2-3
abundance: NA
v_gene: TRBV4-3
CDR3nt: TGCGCCAGCAGCCAAGGCGGAGGACTAGCGGTAGATACGCAGTATTTT
CDR3aa: CASSQGGGLAVDTQYF

d_gene: NA
j_gene: TRBJ2-5
abundance: NA
v_gene: TRBV11-1
CDR3nt: TGTGCCAGCAGTCTTTTTCGCGAGACCCAGTACTTC
CDR3aa: CASSLFRETQYF

d_gene: TRBD2
j_gene: TRBJ2-3
abundance: NA
v_gene: TRBV9
CDR3nt: TGTGCCAGCAGCCCCAGAAGTGGTAGCGGGGGGGCAACGCAGTATTTT
CDR3aa: CASSPRSGSGGATQYF

d_gene: NA
j_gene: TRBJ2-1
abundance: NA
v_gene: TRBV7-8
CDR3nt: TGTGCCAGCAGTTCCGGGCCCTCCGGCAATGAGCAGTTCTTC
CDR3aa: CASSSGPSGNEQFF

d_gene: NA
j_gene: TRBJ1-1
abundance: NA
v_gene: TRBV6-2/TRBV6-3
CDR3nt: TGTGCCAGCAGTTACCCCCGCGGACCGATCACTGAAGCTTTCTTT
CDR3aa: CASSYPRGPITEAFF

d_gene: NA
j_gene: TRBJ2-2
abundance: NA
v_gene: TRBV24-1
CDR3nt: TGTGCCACCAGTGAAAGGACAGACACCGGGGAGCTGTTTTTT
CDR3aa: CATSERTDTGELFF

d_gene: NA
j_gene: TRBJ1-6
abundance: NA
v_gene: TRBV18
CDR3nt: TGTGCCAGCTCACCAGTTAGAGATTCACCCCTCCACTTT
CDR3aa: CASSPVRDSPLHF

d_gene: TRBD1
j_gene: TRBJ1-1
abundance: NA
v_gene: TRBV27
CDR3nt: TGTGCCAGCCATACAGTGGGGACAGGGGGTGTCACTGAAGCTTTCTTT
CDR3aa: CASHTVGTGGVTEAFF

d_gene: NA
j_gene: TRBJ2-7
abundance: few
v_gene: TRBV4-2
CDR3nt: TGTGCCAGCAGCCAAGAAAGGGGGAGGGGGCAGTACTTC
CDR3aa: CASSQERGRGQYF

d_gene: NA
j_gene: TRBJ2-5
abundance: NA
v_gene: TRBV28
CDR3nt: TGTGCCCTACGGACAGAAGAGACCCAGTACTTC
CDR3aa: CALRTEETQYF

d_gene: NA
j_gene: TRBJ2-3
abundance: NA
v_gene: TRBV7-3
CDR3nt: TGTGCCAGCAGCTTAACGGGGGGAAGCACAGATACGCAGTATTTT
CDR3aa: CASSLTGGSTDTQYF

d_gene: NA
j_gene: TRBJ2-7
abundance: NA
v_gene: TRBV2
CDR3nt: TGTGCCAGCAGCACCCCCCGCCGGATCGACGAGCAGTACTTC
CDR3aa: CASSTPRRIDEQYF

d_gene: NA
j_gene: TRBJ2-2
abundance: NA
v_gene: TRBV15
CDR3nt: TGTGCCACCAGCAGAGGTCCTGGTGGGAAGGGAAGGGGGACTACCGGGGAGCTGTTTTTT
CDR3aa: CATSRGPGGKGRGTTGELFF

d_gene: NA
j_gene: TRBJ2-1
abundance: once
v_gene: TRBV2
CDR3nt: TGTGCCAGCAGTGAAGCGACTGTTTACAATGAGCAGTTCTTC
CDR3aa: CASSEATVYNEQFF

d_gene: NA
j_gene: TRBJ1-5
abundance: NA
v_gene: TRBV30
CDR3nt: TGTGCCTGGAGTATGCCTCGTCGAGATCGCCAGCCCCAGCATTTT
CDR3aa: CAWSMPRRDRQPQHF

d_gene: NA
j_gene: TRBJ1-2
abundance: NA
v_gene: TRBV4-1
CDR3nt: TGCGCCAGCAGCCAAGAGGCCGGGGCCGGCTATGGCTACACCTTC
CDR3aa: CASSQEAGAGYGYTF

d_gene: NA
j_gene: TRBJ1-1
abundance: NA
v_gene: TRBV4-1
CDR3nt: TGCGCCAGCAGCCTTAAAGACACTGAAGCTTTCTTT
CDR3aa: CASSLKDTEAFF

d_gene: NA
j_gene: TRBJ1-6
abundance: NA
v_gene: TRBV30
CDR3nt: TGTGCCTGGAGTGGTTCCTTTACGATCAATTCACCCCTCCACTTT
CDR3aa: CAWSGSFTINSPLHF

d_gene: TRBD2
j_gene: TRBJ2-2
abundance: NA
v_gene: TRBV14
CDR3nt: TGTGCCAGCAGCCAAGAACGGGGACTAGGGGACACCGGGGAGCTGTTTTTT
CDR3aa: CASSQERGLGDTGELFF

d_gene: TRBD1
j_gene: TRBJ2-1
abundance: NA
v_gene: TRBV7-8
CDR3nt: TGTGCCAGCAGCGGCTCCAGGGGGCCCATTAATGAGCAGTTCTTC
CDR3aa: CASSGSRGPINEQFF

d_gene: NA
j_gene: TRBJ2-7
abundance: NA
v_gene: TRBV27
CDR3nt: TGTGCCAGCAGTTTATCCTCGGCTGGCTCCTACGAGCAGTACTTC
CDR3aa: CASSLSSAGSYEQYF

d_gene: TRBD1
j_gene: TRBJ2-7
abundance: NA
v_gene: TRBV27
CDR3nt: TGTGCCAGCAGTTTATCGCCACAGGGGGCCTCCTACGAGCAGTACTTC
CDR3aa: CASSLSPQGASYEQYF

d_gene: NA
j_gene: TRBJ1-2
abundance: NA
v_gene: TRBV7-9
CDR3nt: TGTGCCAGCAGCTTGGGAGAAGGCTATGGCTACACCTTC
CDR3aa: CASSLGEGYGYTF

d_gene: NA
j_gene: TRBJ1-5
abundance: NA
v_gene: TRBV7-9
CDR3nt: TGTGCCAGCAGCTTAGCAGGAGGTCAGCCCCAGCATTTT
CDR3aa: CASSLAGGQPQHF

d_gene: NA
j_gene: TRBJ2-7
abundance: NA
v_gene: TRBV4-1
CDR3nt: TGCGCCAGCAGCCATCCCAGCTCCTACGAGCAGTACTTC
CDR3aa: CASSHPSSYEQYF

d_gene: NA
j_gene: TRBJ1-3
abundance: NA
v_gene: TRBV7-2
CDR3nt: TGTGCCAGCAGCTTAAGTGGAAACACCATATATTTT
CDR3aa: CASSLSGNTIYF

d_gene: NA
j_gene: TRBJ2-1
abundance: NA
v_gene: TRBV20-1
CDR3nt: TGCAGTGCTAGTGAGCAGGGTAATGAGCAGTTCTTC
CDR3aa: CSASEQGNEQFF

d_gene: NA
j_gene: TRBJ1-1
abundance: NA
v_gene: TRBV4-1
CDR3nt: TGCGCCAGCAGCCAGGAGAACAGGGTTGGGTCTGAAGCTTTCTTT
CDR3aa: CASSQENRVGSEAFF

d_gene: TRBD2
j_gene: TRBJ2-1
abundance: NA
v_gene: TRBV28
CDR3nt: TGTGCCAGCAGTGCCCGACTAGCGGGGGGTTCCCACAATGAGCAGTTCTTC
CDR3aa: CASSARLAGGSHNEQFF

d_gene: TRBD2
j_gene: TRBJ2-1
abundance: NA
v_gene: TRBV4-3
CDR3nt: TGCGCCAGCAGCCAACTTGGACTAGCGGGGAACAATGAGCAGTTCTTC
CDR3aa: CASSQLGLAGNNEQFF

d_gene: NA
j_gene: TRBJ1-1
abundance: NA
v_gene: TRBV3-1/TRBV3-2
CDR3nt: TGTGCCAGCAGAAATTTCATGAACACTGAAGCTTTCTTT
CDR3aa: CASRNFMNTEAFF

d_gene: NA
j_gene: TRBJ1-5
abundance: NA
v_gene: TRBV6-5
CDR3nt: TGTGCCAGCAAGACAGATAGCAATCAGCCCCAGCATTTT
CDR3aa: CASKTDSNQPQHF

d_gene: TRBD2
j_gene: TRBJ2-5
abundance: NA
v_gene: TRBV4-1
CDR3nt: TGCGCCAGCAGCCCTCTCGGACTAGCGGGGGGCGGTGGGACCCAGTACTTC
CDR3aa: CASSPLGLAGGGGTQYF

d_gene: NA
j_gene: TRBJ2-1
abundance: NA
v_gene: TRBV5-1
CDR3nt: TGCGCCAGCACCAGGAACGGAGGCAATGAGCAGTTCTTC
CDR3aa: CASTRNGGNEQFF

d_gene: TRBD2
j_gene: TRBJ2-1
abundance: NA
v_gene: TRBV27
CDR3nt: TGTGCCAGCAGCCCATTAACCGGACTAGATTACAATGAGCAGTTCTTC
CDR3aa: CASSPLTGLDYNEQFF

d_gene: TRBD2
j_gene: TRBJ2-1
abundance: NA
v_gene: TRBV13
CDR3nt: TGTGCCAGCAGCTCGTTTGCTAGCGGGGGGGTTGCCGGTGAGCAGTTCTTC
CDR3aa: CASSSFASGGVAGEQFF

d_gene: TRBD1
j_gene: TRBJ1-6
abundance: NA
v_gene: TRBV4-1
CDR3nt: TGCGCCAGCAGCCAAGATCAACAGGGGGCGGGTGGATCACCCCTCCACTTT
CDR3aa: CASSQDQQGAGGSPLHF

d_gene: NA
j_gene: TRBJ2-6
abundance: once
v_gene: TRBV2
CDR3nt: TGTGCCAGCCTGACCGCTAGACTTGGGGCCAACGTCCTGACTTTC
CDR3aa: CASLTARLGANVLTF

d_gene: TRBD1
j_gene: TRBJ1-2
abundance: NA
v_gene: TRBV27
CDR3nt: TGTGCCAGCAGTCCGGTGGACAGGATTTATGGCTACTCCTTC
CDR3aa: CASSPVDRIYGYSF

d_gene: NA
j_gene: TRBJ2-2
abundance: NA
v_gene: TRBV28
CDR3nt: TGTGCCAGCAGTTTTGGGGGGCTAGCGGTGAACACCGGGGAGCTGTTTTTT
CDR3aa: CASSFGGLAVNTGELFF

d_gene: NA
j_gene: TRBJ2-6
abundance: once
v_gene: TRBV19
CDR3nt: TGTGCCAGTAACTCTGGGGCCAACGTCCTGACTTTC
CDR3aa: CASNSGANVLTF

d_gene: TRBD2
j_gene: TRBJ2-7
abundance: NA
v_gene: TRBV9
CDR3nt: TGTGCCAGCAGCGTGGGGCACTGGGGGGGTGTAGGCGAGCAGTACTTC
CDR3aa: CASSVGHWGGVGEQYF

d_gene: NA
j_gene: TRBJ2-5
abundance: NA
v_gene: TRBV18
CDR3nt: TGTGCCAGCTCACCACCGGGGGAAGAGACCCAGTACTTC
CDR3aa: CASSPPGEETQYF

d_gene: NA
j_gene: TRBJ2-4
abundance: NA
v_gene: TRBV4-1
CDR3nt: TGCGCCAGCTCCCCCCGGCCTCTAGCCAAAAACATTCAGTACTTC
CDR3aa: CASSPRPLAKNIQYF

d_gene: TRBD1
j_gene: TRBJ2-7
abundance: NA
v_gene: TRBV6-8
CDR3nt: TGTGCCAGCAGGGTTAGGGACAGCCGTTTAGCCTACGAGCAGTACTTC
CDR3aa: CASRVRDSRLAYEQYF

d_gene: NA
j_gene: TRBJ1-1
abundance: NA
v_gene: TRBV7-9
CDR3nt: TGTGCCAGCAGCTTAGTTTGGGTCAAGAACACTGAAGCTTTCTTT
CDR3aa: CASSLVWVKNTEAFF

d_gene: NA
j_gene: TRBJ1-1
abundance: NA
v_gene: TRBV6-5
CDR3nt: TGTGCCAGCAGATTGACCGAGAACACTGAAGCTTTCTTT
CDR3aa: CASRLTENTEAFF

d_gene: TRBD1
j_gene: TRBJ1-2
abundance: NA
v_gene: TRBV12-5
CDR3nt: TGTGCTAGTGGTTTAGAGGGGGCGTACTATGGCTACACCTTC
CDR3aa: CASGLEGAYYGYTF

d_gene: NA
j_gene: TRBJ2-7
abundance: NA
v_gene: TRBV11-1
CDR3nt: TGTGCCAGCAGCTTAAGGTCCGAGCAGTACTTC
CDR3aa: CASSLRSEQYF

d_gene: NA
j_gene: TRBJ2-1
abundance: NA
v_gene: TRBV19
CDR3nt: TGTGCCAGTAGTATAGGGGTTGATGAGCAGTTCTTC
CDR3aa: CASSIGVDEQFF

d_gene: TRBD2
j_gene: TRBJ2-7
abundance: NA
v_gene: TRBV7-9
CDR3nt: TGTGCCAGCAGCCCCATAGCGGGGTACGAGCAGTACTTC
CDR3aa: CASSPIAGYEQYF

d_gene: NA
j_gene: TRBJ1-1
abundance: few
v_gene: TRBV29-1
CDR3nt: TGCAGCGTTGAACGCAGAGGAAGCACTGAAGCTTTCTTT
CDR3aa: CSVERRGSTEAFF

d_gene: NA
j_gene: TRBJ1-5
abundance: NA
v_gene: TRBV5-6
CDR3nt: TGTGCCAGCAGCTTGTCCCCGGGGCCCCAGCATTTT
CDR3aa: CASSLSPGPQHF